Listed below are T cell receptor beta chains from one sample, sequenced in a study of post-analysis software for immune sequencing data. TCRdb used MiXCR to reprocess the PCR reads, holding one entry per CDR3 protein. This sample has hundreds of thousands of distinct CDR3 sequences, with approximately 45% found just once. Material: blood. These receptor sequences come from a girl aged 10 to 17 with multiple sclerosis. The CDR3 runs from the conserved cysteine through the conserved F or W. Each record gives: V gene, J gene, clone size, D gene, CDR3 protein, CDR3 DNA. D genes are given only for firm matches. Size is omitted from some rows. Given values are once, few, many or a class for expanded clones.

TRBV29-1	TRBJ2-1	.	TRBD2	CSVVGPGTSGSNEQFF	TGCAGCGTTGTGGGCCCCGGGACTAGCGGTTCCAATGAGCAGTTCTTC
TRBV14	TRBJ2-5	few	TRBD1	CASSLRQGRETQYF	TGTGCCAGCAGCCTTCGACAGGGTCGAGAGACCCAGTACTTC
TRBV12-3/TRBV12-4	TRBJ1-1	.	.	CASITDGLNTEAFF	TGTGCCAGCATTACAGACGGATTGAACACTGAAGCTTTCTTT
TRBV6-5	TRBJ2-5	.	.	CASKNAGGLQETQYF	TGTGCCAGCAAGAACGCAGGTGGGCTACAAGAGACCCAGTACTTC
TRBV7-2	TRBJ2-7	.	.	CASSLAPLDSYEQYF	TGTGCCAGCAGCTTAGCGCCGTTGGACTCCTACGAGCAGTACTTC
TRBV28	TRBJ2-7	few	.	CASSSESGTSYEQYF	TGTGCCAGCAGTTCAGAATCCGGGACATCCTACGAGCAGTACTTC
TRBV12-3/TRBV12-4	TRBJ2-7	.	.	CASSTQPLGEQYF	TGTGCCAGCAGTACACAGCCGTTGGGGGAGCAGTACTTC
TRBV7-2	TRBJ2-3	.	.	CASSWDIHTDTQYF	TGTGCCAGCAGCTGGGACATCCACACAGATACGCAGTATTTT
TRBV10-3	TRBJ2-3	.	TRBD2	CAISGTSGGGTDTQYF	TGTGCCATCAGTGGGACATCGGGAGGGGGTACAGATACGCAGTATTTT
TRBV6-4	TRBJ2-3	.	TRBD2	CASSDGSGTPDTQYF	TGTGCCAGCAGTGACGGTAGCGGGACGCCAGATACGCAGTATTTT
TRBV14	TRBJ2-6	.	.	CASSQTPDDFSGTNVLTF	TGTGCCAGCAGCCAGACCCCGGATGACTTCTCTGGGACCAACGTCCTGACTTTC
TRBV29-1	TRBJ2-3	once	TRBD1	CSVEGQEVDTQYF	TGCAGCGTTGAGGGACAGGAAGTGGATACGCAGTATTTT
TRBV6-1	TRBJ1-1	.	.	CASSLLSPGIHTEAFF	TGTGCCAGCAGTCTGTTGTCCCCAGGGATTCACACTGAAGCTTTCTTT
TRBV5-1	TRBJ2-2	.	.	CASSETVNTGELFF	TGCGCCAGCAGTGAAACAGTAAACACCGGGGAGCTGTTTTTT
TRBV5-5	TRBJ2-5	.	.	CASSLHGISETQYF	TGTGCCAGCAGCTTACACGGGATCTCAGAGACCCAGTACTTC
TRBV5-1	TRBJ2-5	.	TRBD1	CASSWGTGQGETQYF	TGCGCCAGCAGCTGGGGGACAGGGCAGGGCGAGACCCAGTACTTC
TRBV29-1	TRBJ2-3	.	TRBD1	CSVGQVDTQYF	TGCAGCGTCGGACAGGTAGATACGCAGTATTTT
TRBV5-1	TRBJ2-7	.	TRBD2	CASSSLAGRRSYEQYF	TGCGCCAGCAGCTCACTAGCGGGCAGACGTTCCTACGAGCAGTACTTC
TRBV28	TRBJ2-3	.	.	CACGSPGTDTQYF	TGTGCCTGCGGGTCCCCGGGCACAGATACGCAGTATTTT
TRBV7-3	TRBJ2-7	.	TRBD2	CAPRLAGNSYEQYF	TGTGCCCCCAGATTAGCGGGTAACTCCTACGAGCAGTACTTC
TRBV5-1	TRBJ1-1	.	TRBD1	CASSSALTGTGGTEAFF	TGCGCCAGCAGCTCGGCCTTAACCGGGACAGGGGGCACTGAAGCTTTCTTT
TRBV29-1	TRBJ1-4	few	.	CSVEDMADNEKLFF	TGCAGCGTTGAAGATATGGCAGATAATGAAAAACTGTTTTTT
TRBV12-3/TRBV12-4	TRBJ2-6	.	TRBD1	CASTSDRAGANVLTF	TGTGCCAGCACCTCAGACAGGGCTGGGGCCAACGTCCTGACTTTC
TRBV20-1	TRBJ2-5	.	.	CSARDFAFGQYF	TGCAGTGCTAGAGATTTTGCCTTCGGGCAGTACTTC
TRBV7-9	TRBJ2-3	.	.	CASSLQSSTDTQYF	TGTGCCAGCAGCTTACAATCTAGCACAGATACGCAGTATTTT
TRBV29-1	TRBJ2-7	many	.	CSVGLRGYEQYF	TGCAGCGTTGGGCTCAGGGGCTACGAGCAGTACTTC
TRBV5-1	TRBJ2-5	few	.	CASSVGNKETQYF	TGCGCCAGCAGCGTCGGCAACAAAGAGACCCAGTACTTC
TRBV9	TRBJ2-7	.	.	CASSVSSGATSYEQYF	TGTGCCAGCAGCGTATCATCAGGGGCGACCTCATACGAGCAGTACTTC
TRBV28	TRBJ2-7	.	TRBD2	CASSSLAEGFYEQYF	TGTGCCAGCAGCTCACTAGCGGAGGGATTCTACGAGCAGTACTTC
TRBV7-9	TRBJ2-7	.	TRBD2	CASSLPGLAVIDEQYF	TGTGCCAGCAGCCTACCGGGACTAGCGGTAATCGACGAGCAGTACTTC
TRBV6-2/TRBV6-3	TRBJ2-1	.	.	CASSSWEHNEQFF	TGTGCCAGCAGTTCCTGGGAGCACAACGAGCAGTTCTTC
TRBV5-1	TRBJ2-1	.	TRBD2	CASSLAGSGRKHEQFF	TGCGCCAGCAGCTTGGCCGGTAGCGGGAGGAAGCATGAGCAGTTCTTC
TRBV24-1	TRBJ2-1	.	TRBD1	CATSDWDSQYNEQFF	TGTGCCACCAGTGATTGGGACAGCCAGTACAATGAGCAGTTCTTC
TRBV11-3	TRBJ2-1	once	.	CASSLVSEGAYNEQFF	TGTGCCAGCAGCTTAGTCTCCGAGGGGGCCTACAATGAGCAGTTCTTC
TRBV5-4	TRBJ2-1	few	TRBD1	CASSQGAGGLDEQFF	TGTGCCAGCAGCCAAGGGGCAGGGGGCTTGGATGAGCAGTTCTTC
TRBV14	TRBJ1-2	few	TRBD1	CASSHWTGGAFGYTF	TGTGCCAGCAGCCACTGGACAGGGGGCGCGTTTGGCTACACCTTC
TRBV11-2	TRBJ2-1	.	.	CASSLRAGVNEQFF	TGTGCCAGCAGCCTCAGGGCAGGGGTCAATGAGCAGTTCTTC
TRBV20-1	TRBJ2-5	many	TRBD2	CSLAGDQETQYF	TGCAGCCTAGCGGGGGATCAAGAGACCCAGTACTTC
TRBV2	TRBJ2-1	.	TRBD2	CATDSGRAYNEQFF	TGTGCCACCGATAGCGGGAGGGCCTACAATGAGCAGTTCTTC
TRBV2	TRBJ2-3	.	TRBD2	CASTRERGSTDTQYF	TGTGCCAGCACTCGTGAGCGGGGGAGCACAGATACGCAGTATTTT
TRBV12-3/TRBV12-4	TRBJ2-5	.	TRBD2	CASRETGLAGGWIKQYF	TGTGCCAGCAGGGAGACCGGACTAGCGGGGGGCTGGATAAAGCAGTACTTC
TRBV11-1	TRBJ1-1	few	TRBD1	CASSATTGLLNTEAFF	TGTGCCAGCAGCGCCACGACAGGGTTACTGAACACTGAAGCTTTCTTT
TRBV2	TRBJ2-5	once	.	CASNKERQETQYF	TGTGCCAGCAACAAGGAAAGGCAAGAGACCCAGTACTTC
TRBV27	TRBJ1-6	.	TRBD1	CASSWGVDRVNSPLHF	TGTGCCAGCAGTTGGGGGGTGGACAGGGTCAATTCACCCCTCCACTTT
TRBV29-1	TRBJ2-1	.	.	CSVEDLGTSSYNEQFF	TGCAGCGTTGAAGATCTGGGCACGAGCTCCTACAATGAGCAGTTCTTC
TRBV3-1	TRBJ2-7	few	TRBD2	CTSSQVVLAGSGEQYF	TGTACCAGCAGCCAAGTGGTTCTAGCGGGATCGGGCGAGCAGTACTTC
TRBV5-5	TRBJ2-7	.	.	CASSQLGIREQYF	TGTGCCAGCAGCCAGTTGGGGATCCGCGAGCAGTACTTC
TRBV10-3	TRBJ2-1	.	.	CAGQTDPYNEQFF	TGTGCCGGACAGACTGACCCCTACAATGAGCAGTTCTTC
TRBV7-3	TRBJ2-6	.	TRBD1	CASSLEGASGANVLTF	TGTGCCAGCAGCTTAGAGGGGGCGTCTGGGGCCAACGTCCTGACTTTC
TRBV6-4	TRBJ2-2	.	.	CASSDSADTGELFF	TGTGCCAGCAGTGACTCGGCAGACACCGGGGAGCTGTTTTTT
TRBV29-1	TRBJ2-7	.	.	CSVTGSPAYEQYF	TGCAGCGTAACAGGGTCTCCGGCCTACGAGCAGTACTTC
TRBV20-1	TRBJ2-1	few	TRBD2	CSAAKSGLASSKQFF	TGCAGTGCCGCCAAGTCAGGACTAGCGAGTTCGAAGCAGTTCTTC
TRBV28	TRBJ2-5	.	TRBD1	CASSRDRGQTQYF	TGTGCCAGCAGTCGGGACAGGGGTCAGACCCAGTACTTC
TRBV7-9	TRBJ2-1	.	TRBD1	CASRAGTGMYNEQFF	TGTGCCAGCAGAGCCGGGACAGGGATGTACAATGAGCAGTTCTTC
TRBV5-1	TRBJ2-7	.	.	CASSLSTSYEQYF	TGCGCCAGCAGCTTGTCCACCTCCTACGAGCAGTACTTC
TRBV7-9	TRBJ2-7	few	TRBD1	CASSSFGQGYDEQYF	TGTGCCAGCAGCTCATTCGGACAGGGCTACGACGAGCAGTACTTC
TRBV5-1	TRBJ2-1	.	TRBD2	CASSPGLAGGGTYNEQFF	TGCGCCAGCAGCCCCGGACTAGCGGGAGGGGGGACCTACAATGAGCAGTTCTTC